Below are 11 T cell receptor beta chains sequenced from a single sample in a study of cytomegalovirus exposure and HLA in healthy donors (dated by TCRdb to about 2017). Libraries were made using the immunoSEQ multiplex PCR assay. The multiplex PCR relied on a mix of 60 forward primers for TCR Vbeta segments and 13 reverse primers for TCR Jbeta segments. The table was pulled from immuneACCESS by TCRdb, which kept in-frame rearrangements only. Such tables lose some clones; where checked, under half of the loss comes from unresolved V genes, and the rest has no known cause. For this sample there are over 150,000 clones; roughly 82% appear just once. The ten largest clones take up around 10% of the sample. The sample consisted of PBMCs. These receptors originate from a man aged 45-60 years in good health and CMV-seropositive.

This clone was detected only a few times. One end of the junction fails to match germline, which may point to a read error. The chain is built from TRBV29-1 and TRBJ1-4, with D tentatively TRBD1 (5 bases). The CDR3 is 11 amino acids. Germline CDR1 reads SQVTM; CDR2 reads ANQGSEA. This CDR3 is CSVEAGGKTVF. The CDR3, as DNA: TGCAGCGTTGAAGCGGGGGGAAAAACTGTTTTT.

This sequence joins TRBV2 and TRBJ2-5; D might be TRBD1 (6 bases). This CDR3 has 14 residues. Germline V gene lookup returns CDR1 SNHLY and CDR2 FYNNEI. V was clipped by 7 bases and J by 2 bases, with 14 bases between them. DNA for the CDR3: TGTGCCAGCAAGTTCAGGGGAATGCAAGAGACCCAGTACTTC. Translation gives CASKFRGMQETQYF.

The CDR3: CASSHADRDEQYF. CDR3 nucleotide sequence: TGTGCCAGCAGTCACGCGGACAGGGACGAGCAGTACTTC. The rearrangement links TRBV6-6 to TRBJ2-7, with 8 bases that match TRBD1. Germline assignment: CDR1 MNHNY and CDR2 SVGAGI (reference sequence). V dropped 5 bases and J dropped 5; count of bases not matched to a gene: 5. This CDR3 has 13 amino acids.

The CDR3 loop reads CASSKVGQGQGAYYEQYF. CDR3 DNA sequence: TGTGCCAGCAGCAAAGTGGGCCAGGGACAGGGGGCATACTACGAGCAGTACTTC. The gene calls are TRBV21-1 and TRBJ2-7; the table names TRBD1, a call not compared with the DNA. TRBV21-1 is a documented pseudogene. The CDR3 is 18 residues long.

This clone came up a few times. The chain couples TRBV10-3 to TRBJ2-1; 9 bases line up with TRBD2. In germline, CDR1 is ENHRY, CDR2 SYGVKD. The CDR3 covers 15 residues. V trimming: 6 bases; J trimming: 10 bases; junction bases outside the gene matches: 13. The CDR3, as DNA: TGTGCCATCAGCGGCGGTAGCGGGAGCTTTTTGGAGCAGTTCTTC. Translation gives CAISGGSGSFLEQFF.

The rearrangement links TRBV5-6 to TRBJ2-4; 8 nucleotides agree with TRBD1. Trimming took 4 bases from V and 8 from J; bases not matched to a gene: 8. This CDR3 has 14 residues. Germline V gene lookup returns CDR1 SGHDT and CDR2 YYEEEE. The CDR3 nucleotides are TGTGCCAGCAGCCTGACAGGGGTAAGGGACATTCAGTACTTC. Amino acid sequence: CASSLTGVRDIQYF. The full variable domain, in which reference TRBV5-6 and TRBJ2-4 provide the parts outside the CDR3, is DAGVTQSPTHLIKTRGQQVTLRCSPKSGHDTVSWYQQALGQGPQFIFQYYEEEERQRGNFPDRFSGHQFPNYSSELNVNALLLGDSALYLCASSLTGVRDIQYFGAGTRLSVL.

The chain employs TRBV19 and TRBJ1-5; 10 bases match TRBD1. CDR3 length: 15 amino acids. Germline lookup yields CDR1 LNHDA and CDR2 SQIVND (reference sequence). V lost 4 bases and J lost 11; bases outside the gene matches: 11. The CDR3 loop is CASSKGTGASWAQHF. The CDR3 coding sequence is TGTGCCAGTAGTAAGGGGACAGGGGCGTCTTGGGCCCAGCATTTT.

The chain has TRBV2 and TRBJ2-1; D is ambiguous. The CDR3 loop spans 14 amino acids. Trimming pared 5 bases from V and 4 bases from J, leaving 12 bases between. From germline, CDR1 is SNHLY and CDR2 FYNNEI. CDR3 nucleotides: TGTGCCAGCAGTTTCAGTTCAGCGTACAATGAGCAGTTCTTC. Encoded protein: CASSFSSAYNEQFF.

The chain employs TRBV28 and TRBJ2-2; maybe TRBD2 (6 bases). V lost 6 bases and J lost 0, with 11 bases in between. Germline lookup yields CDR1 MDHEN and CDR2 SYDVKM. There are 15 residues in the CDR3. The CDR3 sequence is CASRPWGANTGELFF. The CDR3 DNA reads TGTGCCAGCAGGCCATGGGGGGCGAACACCGGGGAGCTGTTTTTT.

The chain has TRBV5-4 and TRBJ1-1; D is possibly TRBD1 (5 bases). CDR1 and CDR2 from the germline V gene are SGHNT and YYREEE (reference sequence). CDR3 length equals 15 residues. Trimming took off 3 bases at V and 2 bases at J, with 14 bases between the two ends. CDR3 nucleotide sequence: TGTGCCAGCAGCTCTGCCAGGGCGGATAACACTGAAGCTTTCTTT. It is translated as CASSSARADNTEAFF. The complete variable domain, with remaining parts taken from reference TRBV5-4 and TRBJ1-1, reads ETGVTQSPTHLIKTRGQQVTLRCSSQSGHNTVSWYQQALGQGPQFIFQYYREEENGRGNFPPRFSGLQFPNYSSELNVNALELDDSALYLCASSSARADNTEAFFGQGTRLTVV.

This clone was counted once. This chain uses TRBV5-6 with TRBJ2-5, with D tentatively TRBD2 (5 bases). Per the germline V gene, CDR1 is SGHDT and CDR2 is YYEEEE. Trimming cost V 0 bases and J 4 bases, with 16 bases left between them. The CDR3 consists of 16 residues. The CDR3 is CASSLGLRGKRETQYF. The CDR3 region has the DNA TGTGCCAGCAGCTTGGGGCTCCGGGGTAAACGAGAGACCCAGTACTTC.